The 26 T cell receptor beta chains below were found in one sample sequenced in a study of cytomegalovirus exposure and HLA in healthy donors. The repertoire was sequenced with immunoSEQ multiplex PCR; TCRdb's copy has only in-frame clones and lacks some. The sample shows around 250,000 clones, about 90% of them seen only once. The sequencing sample was made of PBMCs. The receptors were gathered from a woman aged 18-30 years in good health and CMV-seronegative.

The rearrangement uses TRBV19 and TRBJ1-4; tentative D call: TRBD1 (6 bases). Trimming pared 5 bases from V and 1 base from J, leaving 8 bases between. Germline assignment: CDR1 LNHDA and CDR2 SQIVND (reference sequence). The CDR3 has 14 residues. CDR3 protein: CASSVDRTNEKLFF. Written as DNA, the CDR3 is TGTGCCAGTAGTGTGGACAGAACTAATGAAAAACTGTTTTTT.

This chain links TRBV9 with TRBJ2-7; 11 bases are a match to TRBD2. The germline V gene encodes CDR1 SGDLS and CDR2 YYNGEE. This CDR3 contains 15 residues. The V segment lost 2 bases and the J segment 2 bases; nucleotides outside the gene matches: 3. CDR3 DNA sequence: TGTGCCAGCAGCGTCGGGACTAGCGGCACCTACGAGCAGTACTTC. Protein sequence: CASSVGTSGTYEQYF.

The chain is built from TRBV6-5 and TRBJ1-4; no reliable D call. Per germline, CDR1 MNHEY and CDR2 SVGAGI. Between the trimmed V and J ends, which lost 0 bases and 8 bases, there was a span of 16 bases. This CDR3 has 16 amino acids. The CDR3 sequence is CASSYSSGMVEEKLFF. CDR3 coding DNA: TGTGCCAGCAGTTACTCTTCGGGGATGGTTGAAGAAAAACTGTTTTTT.

This clone has only one observation. The gene calls are TRBV5-1 and TRBJ2-2, with TRBD1 identical over 9 bases. This CDR3 comprises 15 residues. Germline V lookup: CDR1 SGHRS, CDR2 YFSETQ. J was trimmed by 6 bases and V by 7 bases; bases with no gene match: 10. For the CDR3, the DNA is TGCGCCAGCTCCCCGGGACAGGGAATTTCCGGGGAGCTGTTTTTT. Amino acid sequence: CASSPGQGISGELFF.

This sequence joins TRBV7-9 and TRBJ1-2, with a possible D match to TRBD1 (5 bases). Looked up from germline, CDR1 is SEHNR and CDR2 is FQNEAQ (reference sequence). Trimming removed 3 bases from V and 7 bases from J, with 9 bases in between. The CDR3 runs 12 residues. CDR3 protein: CASSLGQTGYTF. CDR3 DNA: TGTGCCAGCAGCTTGGGGCAGACTGGCTACACCTTC.

The gene calls are TRBV5-6 and TRBJ1-1; D not resolved. Germline V gene sequence: CDR1 SGHDT, CDR2 YYEEEE. Trimming removed 4 bases at V and 0 bases at J, with 7 bases between. The CDR3 has 13 residues. CDR3 DNA: TGTGCCAGCAGCCGAGGAGTGAACACTGAAGCTTTCTTT. Translating gives CASSRGVNTEAFF.

The rearrangement joins TRBV6-1 to TRBJ1-2, with D unclear. Germline loops: CDR1 MNHNS, CDR2 SASEGT. The length of the CDR3 is 12 residues. V lost 5 bases and J 6 bases, leaving 10 bases between the germline ends. This chain's CDR3 is CASSLSSDGYTF. DNA for the CDR3: TGTGCCAGCAGTTTGAGTTCCGATGGCTACACCTTC.

With respect to this clone: The sample carries other DNA sequences with the same CDR3. V and J are TRBV5-6 and TRBJ2-1; TRBD2 matches 9 bases. This CDR3 contains 15 residues. Germline lookup yields CDR1 SGHDT and CDR2 YYEEEE. The ends lost 4 bases at V and 4 bases at J; junction bases unmatched: 6. The CDR3 DNA follows: TGTGCCAGCAGCCTTCTTGCGGGGGGGTACAATGAGCAGTTCTTC. It encodes CASSLLAGGYNEQFF.

The rearrangement uses TRBV18 and TRBJ1-4; D unclear. This CDR3 is 14 amino acids long. V was pared by 2 bases and J by 4 bases, with 8 bases between. Germline CDR1 is KGHSH and CDR2 is LQKENI. The CDR3 protein is CASSPTVDNEKLFF. CDR3 DNA: TGTGCCAGCTCACCAACGGTTGATAATGAAAAACTGTTTTTT.

The CDR3 region is CASSPPRAGTYEQYF. CDR3 coding DNA: TGTGCCAGCTCACCACCGAGGGCGGGGACCTACGAGCAGTACTTC. The rearrangement joins TRBV18 to TRBJ2-7, with a weak D call TRBD2 (6 bases). The CDR3 covers 15 residues. Germline CDR1 and CDR2: KGHSH and LQKENI. Trimming stripped 0 bases from V and 2 bases from J, with 11 bases between.

The chain carries TRBV5-4 and TRBJ1-2; D remains ambiguous. The germline CDR1 and CDR2 sequences are SGHNT and YYREEE (reference sequence). V lost 0 bases and J 4 bases, leaving 4 bases between the germline ends. This CDR3 has 12 residues. The CDR3 loop is CASSLDSYGYTF. DNA of the CDR3: TGTGCCAGCAGCTTGGATAGCTATGGCTACACCTTC.

The chain joins TRBV11-2 to TRBJ2-7; 8 bases map to TRBD1. The V gene end was trimmed by 6 bases and the J gene end by 0 bases; junction bases not matched to a gene: 7. From germline, CDR1 is SGHAT and CDR2 FQNNGV. The CDR3 contains 15 residues. CDR3 DNA: TGTGCCAGCAGTTTCGGGACAGGTTACTCCTACGAGCAGTACGTC. Its protein product is CASSFGTGYSYEQYV.

The chain has TRBV14 and TRBJ1-2; D unresolved. Trimming took 4 bases from V and 4 from J, leaving 19 bases between them. Germline CDR1 SGHDN, CDR2 FVKESK. The length of the CDR3 is 16 residues. CDR3 region: CASSPKQRAPSYGYTF. In nucleotides, the CDR3 is TGTGCCAGCAGCCCCAAACAGCGGGCCCCATCCTATGGCTACACCTTC.

This chain links TRBV28 with TRBJ2-1, with unresolved D. This CDR3 region has 14 residues. Between the trimmed V and J ends, which lost 5 bases and 11 bases, there was a span of 19 bases. CDR1 and CDR2 from the germline V gene are MDHEN and SYDVKM. This chain's CDR3 is CASSPEREPLKQFF. CDR3 nucleotides: TGTGCCAGCAGTCCGGAGCGAGAACCTCTCAAGCAGTTCTTC.

The V gene is TRBV7-9, the J gene TRBJ2-1, with 11 bases that match TRBD2. The CDR3 consists of 15 residues. CDR1 is SEHNR and CDR2 is FQNEAQ in the germline V gene (reference sequence). With V trimmed by 5 bases and J by 3 bases, 3 bases remained unmatched. The CDR3, as DNA: TGTGCCAGCAGCCCTGGGACTAGCGGCTACAATGAGCAGTTCTTC. Protein sequence: CASSPGTSGYNEQFF.

The chain is built from TRBV28 and TRBJ1-1, with D possibly being TRBD1 (5 bases). This CDR3 has 14 amino acids. Trimming pared 5 bases from V and 0 bases from J, leaving 10 bases between. Per germline, CDR1 MDHEN and CDR2 SYDVKM. In nucleotides, the CDR3 is TGTGCCAGCAGTGCGGGACCGATGAACACTGAAGCTTTCTTT. This codes for CASSAGPMNTEAFF.

The V call is TRBV4-3, the J call TRBJ1-2; D remains unclear. CDR1 and CDR2 (germline): LGHNA, YSLEER. Trimming took 4 bases from V and 9 from J, leaving 18 bases between them. This CDR3 has 14 residues. The CDR3 DNA reads as TGCGCCAGCAGCCCCAGTCGGGTCGGGATTAGCTACACCTTC. Protein sequence: CASSPSRVGISYTF.

The CDR3 reads CASSLRSPGELFF. The CDR3 DNA is TGTGCCAGCAGTTTGCGTTCTCCCGGGGAGCTGTTTTTT. The chain is built from TRBV28 and TRBJ2-2; D call uncertain. The CDR3 length is 13 residues. The germline V gene has CDR1 MDHEN and CDR2 SYDVKM. Trimming pared 3 bases from V and 6 bases from J, leaving 8 bases between.

The J gene is TRBJ2-5, the V gene TRBV5-4; 9 bases agree with TRBD2. There are 15 residues in the CDR3. Germline V gene lookup returns CDR1 SGHNT and CDR2 YYREEE (reference sequence). Germline trimming cut 4 bases from V and 1 base from J; bases unmatched to any gene: 5. The CDR3 DNA reads as TGTGCCAGCAGCCTTAGCGGGGGAACCCAAGAGACCCAGTACTTC. Protein sequence: CASSLSGGTQETQYF.

The chain uses TRBV4-3 and TRBJ1-5; D remains ambiguous. The V end lost 0 bases, the J end lost 5 bases, and 14 bases lay between the germline ends. Germline loops: CDR1 LGHNA, CDR2 YSLEER. The CDR3 contains 16 residues. DNA of the CDR3: TGCGCCAGCAGCCAAGATGGGTACAGCCTTGATCAGCCCCAGCATTTT. It translates to CASSQDGYSLDQPQHF.

The rearrangement uses TRBV2 and TRBJ2-1, with 8 bases aligning to TRBD2. This CDR3 spans 15 amino acids. Germline trimming cut 6 bases from V and 10 bases from J; bases unmatched to any gene: 14. Germline CDR1 SNHLY, CDR2 FYNNEI. CDR3 nucleotide sequence: TGTGCCAGCAGGTCCGGGACTAGTGGTCTCGGGGAGCAGTTCTTC. Protein product: CASRSGTSGLGEQFF.

The chain carries TRBV28 and TRBJ2-3, with D tentatively TRBD2 (5 bases). V lost 5 bases, J lost 4 bases, and 16 bases lay in between. CDR1 is MDHEN, CDR2 SYDVKM, per germline. This CDR3 is 15 amino acids long. CDR3 protein: CASSHGEYVADTQYF. The DNA for the CDR3 is TGTGCCAGCAGTCATGGGGAGTATGTTGCAGATACGCAGTATTTT.

This clone was recorded a few times. The rearrangement joins TRBV4-1 to TRBJ2-7; TRBD1 aligns across 8 bases. Trimming took 4 bases from V and 7 from J; bases not matched to a gene: 9. The CDR3 loop spans 14 amino acids. Germline assignment: CDR1 MGHRA and CDR2 YSYEKL. CDR3 residues: CASSLGRDRREQYF. CDR3 in DNA: TGCGCCAGCAGCCTCGGCCGGGACAGGAGGGAGCAGTACTTC.

This clone was seen a handful of times. The gene calls are TRBV2 and TRBJ1-2, with a possible D match to TRBD1 (5 bases). V lost 6 bases and J lost 3, with 5 bases in between. Germline V gene sequence: CDR1 SNHLY, CDR2 FYNNEI. The CDR3 consists of 11 residues. The CDR3 sequence: CASRQDYGYTF. The CDR3 DNA reads as TGTGCCAGCAGACAGGACTATGGCTACACCTTC.

V and J are TRBV2 and TRBJ2-5, with TRBD1 matching 8 bases. The V gene's germline CDR1 is SNHLY and CDR2 FYNNEI. The CDR3 sequence is 15 residues long. V lost 3 bases, J lost 5 bases, and 8 bases stayed unmatched. This CDR3 reads CASSDLQGVGETQYF. CDR3 bases: TGTGCCAGCAGTGATTTACAGGGGGTGGGGGAGACCCAGTACTTC.

The J gene is TRBJ2-3, the V gene TRBV5-8; maybe TRBD1 (5 bases). V was shortened by 0 bases and J by 4 bases, with 9 bases between the two germline ends. Germline V gene lookup returns CDR1 SGHTS and CDR2 YDEGEE. This CDR3 spans 14 amino acids. For the CDR3, the DNA is TGTGCCAGCAGCTTGGAAGGGGCCCCAGATACGCAGTATTTT. It encodes CASSLEGAPDTQYF.